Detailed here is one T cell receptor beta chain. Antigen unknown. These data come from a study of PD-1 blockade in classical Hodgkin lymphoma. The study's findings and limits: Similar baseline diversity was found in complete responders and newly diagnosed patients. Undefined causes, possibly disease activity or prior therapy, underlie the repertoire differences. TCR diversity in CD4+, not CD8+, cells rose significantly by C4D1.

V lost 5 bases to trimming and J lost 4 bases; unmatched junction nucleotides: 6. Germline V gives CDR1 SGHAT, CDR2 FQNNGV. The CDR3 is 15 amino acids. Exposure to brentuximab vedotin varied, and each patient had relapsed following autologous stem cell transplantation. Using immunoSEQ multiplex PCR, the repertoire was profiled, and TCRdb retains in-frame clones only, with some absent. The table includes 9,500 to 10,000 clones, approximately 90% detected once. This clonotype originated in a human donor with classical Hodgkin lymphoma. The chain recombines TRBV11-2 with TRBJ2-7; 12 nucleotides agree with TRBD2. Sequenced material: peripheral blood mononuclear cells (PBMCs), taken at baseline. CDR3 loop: CASSRRLAGDYEQYF. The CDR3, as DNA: TGTGCCAGCAGCAGGAGACTAGCGGGAGATTACGAGCAGTACTTC. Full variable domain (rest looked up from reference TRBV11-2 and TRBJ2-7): EAGVAQSPRYKIIEKRQSVAFWCNPISGHATLYWYQQILGQGPKLLIQFQNNGVVDDSQLPKDRFSAERLKGVDSTLKIQPAKLEDSAVYLCASSRRLAGDYEQYFGPGTRLTVT.